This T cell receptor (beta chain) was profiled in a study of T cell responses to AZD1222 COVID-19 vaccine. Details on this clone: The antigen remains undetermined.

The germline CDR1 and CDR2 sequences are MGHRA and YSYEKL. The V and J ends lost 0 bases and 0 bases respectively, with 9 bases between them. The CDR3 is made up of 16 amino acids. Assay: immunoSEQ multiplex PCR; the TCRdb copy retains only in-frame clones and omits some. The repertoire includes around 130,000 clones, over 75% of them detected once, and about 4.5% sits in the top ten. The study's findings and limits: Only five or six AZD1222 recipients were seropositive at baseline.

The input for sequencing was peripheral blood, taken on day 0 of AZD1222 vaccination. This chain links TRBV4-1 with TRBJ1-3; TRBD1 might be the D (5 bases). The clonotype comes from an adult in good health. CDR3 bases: TGCGCCAGCAGCCAAGATTGGACACTCTCTGGAAACACCATATATTTT. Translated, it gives CASSQDWTLSGNTIYF.